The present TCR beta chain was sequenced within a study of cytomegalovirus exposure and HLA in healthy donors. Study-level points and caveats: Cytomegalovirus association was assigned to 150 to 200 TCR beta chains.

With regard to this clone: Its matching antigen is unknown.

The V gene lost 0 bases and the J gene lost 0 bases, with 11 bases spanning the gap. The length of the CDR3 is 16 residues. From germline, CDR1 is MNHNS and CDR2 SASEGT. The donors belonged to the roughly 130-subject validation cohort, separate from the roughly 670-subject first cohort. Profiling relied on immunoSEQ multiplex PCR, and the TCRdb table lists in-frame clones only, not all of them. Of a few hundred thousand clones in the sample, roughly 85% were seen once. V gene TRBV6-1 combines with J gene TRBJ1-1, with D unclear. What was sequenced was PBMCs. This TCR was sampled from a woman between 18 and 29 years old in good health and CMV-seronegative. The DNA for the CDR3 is TGTGCCAGCAGTGAAGCTCTCAACAGCATGAACACTGAAGCTTTCTTT. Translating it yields CASSEALNSMNTEAFF.